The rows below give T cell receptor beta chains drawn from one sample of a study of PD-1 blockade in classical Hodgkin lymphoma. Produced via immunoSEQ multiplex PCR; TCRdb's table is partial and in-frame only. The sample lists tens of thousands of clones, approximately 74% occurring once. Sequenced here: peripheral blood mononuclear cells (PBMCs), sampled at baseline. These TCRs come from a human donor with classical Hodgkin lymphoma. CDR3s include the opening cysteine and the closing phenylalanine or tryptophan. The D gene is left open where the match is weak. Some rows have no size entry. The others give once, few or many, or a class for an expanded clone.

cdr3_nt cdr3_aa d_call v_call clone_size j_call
TGTGCCAGTAGTGTCCCCGTGGCCGCGACCTATAATTCACCCCTCCACTTT CASSVPVAATYNSPLHF - TRBV19 - TRBJ1-6
TGTGCCAGCAGTGTTGATAGCAATCAGCCCCAGCATTTT CASSVDSNQPQHF - TRBV6-4 - TRBJ1-5
TGTGCCAGCAGCCCCTCGGGACAGCAGGATGAAAAACTGTTTTTT CASSPSGQQDEKLFF TRBD1 TRBV9 once TRBJ1-4
TGTGCCAGCAGCTTAGGTAGGAGGTCCTACGAGCAGTACTTC CASSLGRRSYEQYF - TRBV11-2 few TRBJ2-7
TGTGCCAGCAGCGGTGCCGGGACAGTCTACGAGCAGTACTTC CASSGAGTVYEQYF TRBD1 TRBV5-6 - TRBJ2-7
TGTGCCAGCAGTTTACAGGGAGGAAGGGATGAAAAACTGTTTTTT CASSLQGGRDEKLFF - TRBV28 - TRBJ1-4
TGTGCCAGCAGTCCGTGGGCTCTTTGGGGCTACACCTTC CASSPWALWGYTF - TRBV6-6 - TRBJ1-2
TGTGCCACTATGGACCAATCCTACGAGCAGTACTTC CATMDQSYEQYF - TRBV7-9 - TRBJ2-7
TGTGCCAGCAGCCTAACCCGGACAGGGGGGAATGAGCAGTTCTTC CASSLTRTGGNEQFF TRBD1 TRBV7-8 - TRBJ2-1
TGCGCCAGCAGCTTGTCGGGACTCTGGGATGAGCAGTTCTTC CASSLSGLWDEQFF - TRBV5-1 - TRBJ2-1
TGTGCCAGCAGTTACACTAGACTCGACTATAATTCACCCCTCCACTTT CASSYTRLDYNSPLHF - TRBV6-5 large TRBJ1-6
TGTGCCAGCAGCTTAGTGGGCAGTGCTAACTATGGCTACACCTTC CASSLVGSANYGYTF - TRBV7-9 - TRBJ1-2
TGCGCCAGCAGACACCTGATAGAAAGGTGGGAAGGGGAGCTGTTTTTT CASRHLIERWEGELFF - TRBV5-1 medium-sized TRBJ2-2
TGTGCCAGCAGCTCATCTGAAAAACTGTTTTTT CASSSSEKLFF - TRBV11-2 - TRBJ1-4
TGTGCCAGCAGTGAATATGCGGGAGGGGACAATGAGCAGTTCTTC CASSEYAGGDNEQFF TRBD2 TRBV6-4 - TRBJ2-1
TGTGCCAGCAGCTTGGACCGGACTGATGCCCTGGAGCAGTTCTTC CASSLDRTDALEQFF - TRBV5-5 - TRBJ2-1
TGTGCCAGCAGTCCGGGACAGGGGTTTTGGTCACCCCTCCACTTT CASSPGQGFWSPLHF TRBD1 TRBV6-5 few TRBJ1-6
TGTGCCTGGAGTGTTGGGGCGGGCACTGAAGCTTTCTTT CAWSVGAGTEAFF - TRBV30 - TRBJ1-1
TGTGCCAGCAGCCCGAACGGTGGCCCAGATACGCAGTATTTT CASSPNGGPDTQYF - TRBV7-3 - TRBJ2-3
TGTGCCAGTAGTGCCCGGGTGTTGAACACTGAAGCTTTCTTT CASSARVLNTEAFF - TRBV19 - TRBJ1-1
TGCGCCAGCAGCGGGGATTCTCCCGCCATGAACACTGAAGCTTTCTTT CASSGDSPAMNTEAFF - TRBV5-1 - TRBJ1-1
TGTGCCAGCGGACAGAAATACAATGAGCAGTTCTTC CASGQKYNEQFF - TRBV2 - TRBJ2-1
TGTGCCTGGAGTGTGGGACAGGGGGCTTACGAGCAGTACTTC CAWSVGQGAYEQYF TRBD1 TRBV30 - TRBJ2-7
TGCGCAATTCTAGGTAGGCCGACAGGGCACCACCGCACAGATACGCAGTATTTT CAILGRPTGHHRTDTQYF TRBD1 TRBV5-1 - TRBJ2-3
TGTGCCAGTAAGGGACTTTTCTCTGGAAACACCATATATTTT CASKGLFSGNTIYF - TRBV19 once TRBJ1-3
TGTGCCAGCAGTTACTCGATGGGGCAGTCCTACGAGCAGTACTTC CASSYSMGQSYEQYF - TRBV6-5 - TRBJ2-7
TGTGCCAGTAGTATAGGTGTAGGGGCCTACGAGCAGTACTTC CASSIGVGAYEQYF - TRBV19 - TRBJ2-7
TGTGCCAGTAGTATCTCAGGGGCTGGGGCCAACGTCCTGACTTTC CASSISGAGANVLTF - TRBV19 - TRBJ2-6
TGTGCCAGCAGATCGGTTCTAGCGAGAGTCGGCGAGCAGTACTTC CASRSVLARVGEQYF - TRBV5-6 - TRBJ2-7
TGTGCCAGCAGCCCCCGGGGGGAGTGGGGTCGAGATACGCAGTATTTT CASSPRGEWGRDTQYF TRBD2 TRBV7-2 - TRBJ2-3
TGTGCCAGCAGCCGGGGGACAGGACAAAACACTGAAGCTTTCTTT CASSRGTGQNTEAFF TRBD1 TRBV4-2 large TRBJ1-1
TGTGCCAGCAGCTCTATCCCCTCTCGTAGCGGGGGCCTCCTCAATGAGCAGTTCTTC CASSSIPSRSGGLLNEQFF TRBD2 TRBV7-9 - TRBJ2-1
TGCGCCAGCAGCGAAGCTGATCAGCCCCAGCATTTT CASSEADQPQHF - TRBV10-2 - TRBJ1-5
TGTGCCAGCAGTATAACAGGGGGGGACACTGAAGCTTTCTTT CASSITGGDTEAFF TRBD1 TRBV28 - TRBJ1-1
TGTGCCTGGAGTGCGGGGGGGGTCGCGCAGCCCCAGCATTTT CAWSAGGVAQPQHF - TRBV30 - TRBJ1-5
TGTGCCAGCAGCGGTTATGGGACAGGGACCTACGAGCAGTACTTC CASSGYGTGTYEQYF TRBD1 TRBV28 once TRBJ2-7
TGCGCCAGCAGCCCGGGGACCAACACTGAAGCTTTCTTT CASSPGTNTEAFF - TRBV5-1 - TRBJ1-1
TGTGCCAGCAGTTTATCGGCACCGAACACTGAAGCTTTCTTT CASSLSAPNTEAFF - TRBV28 - TRBJ1-1
TGCGCCAGCAGTGATTACCACGAGCAGTACTTC CASSDYHEQYF - TRBV10-1 - TRBJ2-7
TGTGCCAGCGGACTAGCGGGAGTAGATACGCAGTATTTT CASGLAGVDTQYF TRBD2 TRBV6-6 - TRBJ2-3
TGTGCCAGTAGTGGAAGGACGGCGGGCACTGAAGCTTTCTTT CASSGRTAGTEAFF - TRBV19 - TRBJ1-1
TGTGCCAGCAGCCCCGACCAGTGGACAGGCAATCAGCCCCAGCATTTT CASSPDQWTGNQPQHF - TRBV7-8 - TRBJ1-5
TGTGCCAGCAGCGCCGGGACAGGGTACGAGCAGTACTTC CASSAGTGYEQYF TRBD1 TRBV11-2 - TRBJ2-7
TGTGCCAGCAGCACCGGGGAGCTGTTTTTT CASSTGELFF - TRBV6-6 medium-sized TRBJ2-2
TGTGCCAGCAGCTTAGGCAGGGGTGATGAAGCTTTCTTT CASSLGRGDEAFF - TRBV7-9 - TRBJ1-1
TGTGCCAGGCGGGGGGAAGCTTTCTTT CARRGEAFF - TRBV3-2 - TRBJ1-1
TGTGCCAGCAGCCCGGGACTAGCGTGGGAGCAGTACTTC CASSPGLAWEQYF TRBD2 TRBV14 once TRBJ2-7
TGTGCCAGCGGATCTACAGGAGATTACAATGAGCAGTTCTTC CASGSTGDYNEQFF - TRBV27 - TRBJ2-1